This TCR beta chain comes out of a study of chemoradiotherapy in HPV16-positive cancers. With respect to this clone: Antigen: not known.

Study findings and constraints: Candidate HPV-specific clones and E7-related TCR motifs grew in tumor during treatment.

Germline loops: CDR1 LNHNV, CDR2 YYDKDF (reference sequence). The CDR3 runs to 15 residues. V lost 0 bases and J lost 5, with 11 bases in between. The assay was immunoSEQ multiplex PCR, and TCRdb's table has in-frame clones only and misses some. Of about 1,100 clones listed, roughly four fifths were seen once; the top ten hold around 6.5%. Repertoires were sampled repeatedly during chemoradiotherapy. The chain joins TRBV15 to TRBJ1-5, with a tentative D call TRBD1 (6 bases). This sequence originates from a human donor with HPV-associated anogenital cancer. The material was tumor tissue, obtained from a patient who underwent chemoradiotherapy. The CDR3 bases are TGTGCCACCAGCAGAGAGAGGGGGGCTTATCAGCCCCAGCATTTT. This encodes CATSRERGAYQPQHF. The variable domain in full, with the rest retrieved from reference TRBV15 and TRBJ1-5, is DAMVIQNPRYQVTQFGKPVTLSCSQTLNHNVMYWYQQKSSQAPKLLFHYYDKDFNNEADTPDNFQSRRPNTSFCFLDIRSPGLGDTAMYLCATSRERGAYQPQHFGDGTRLSIL.